This T cell receptor beta chain comes out of a study of shared clonotypes between healthy human individuals. Across the study: Donors had three CD4 naive, three CD4 memory, two CD8 naive and one CD8 memory plate apiece.

The assay used deep level. Measured with immunoSEQ multiplex PCR; TCRdb has only the in-frame clones, and not every one. The data show 2,500,000 or so clones, 80% to 95% seen once. J gave up 0 bases and V 1 base, and 12 bases lay outside the gene matches. The germline V gene encodes CDR1 GTSNPN and CDR2 SVGIG (reference sequence). The CDR3 totals 18 residues. Nashville, Tennessee was home to all donors, each a Caucasian adult. The sample consisted of naive CD4+ T cells from PBMCs. Subset noted: CD45RA+ positively selected. The rearrangement joins TRBV30 to TRBJ1-5, with TRBD1 matching 7 bases. The source is a young man in good health. Some clones in this sample may be carry-over from other donors' samples. CDR3 DNA sequence: TGTGCCTGGAGTGGCGCGAGGGACAGCCTGTATAGCAATCAGCCCCAGCATTTT. Its translation is CAWSGARDSLYSNQPQHF.